The 5 T cell receptor beta chains given below trace back to one sample, sequenced in a study of blood T cell repertoires in COVID-19. TCRdb's table, derived via immunoSEQ multiplex PCR, lists solely in-frame clones and lacks some. The sample carries 70,000 or so clones, roughly 90% recorded once. Sequences were obtained from peripheral blood. These receptors came from a human donor in a cohort sampled during active COVID-19.

The chain has TRBV4-3 and TRBJ2-7; the D gene is possibly TRBD1 (6 bases). The germline gives CDR1 LGHNA, CDR2 YSLEER. There are 15 residues in the CDR3. V was pared by 1 base and J by 6 bases, with 16 bases between. This CDR3 reads CASSQGRDKRAEQYF. Here the CDR3 DNA reads TGCGCCAGCAGCCAAGGTCGGGACAAACGGGCCGAGCAGTACTTC.

J is TRBJ2-1 and V is TRBV7-2, with D possibly TRBD1 on 6 matching bases. Looked up from germline, CDR1 is SGHTA and CDR2 is FQGNSA. The germline V and J ends were trimmed by 1 base and 9 bases, with 22 bases remaining between them. The CDR3 has 17 amino acids. CDR3: CASSLVSGKGDNPEQFF. CDR3 DNA: TGTGCCAGCAGCTTAGTTTCCGGGAAAGGGGACAATCCTGAGCAGTTCTTC.

This clone came up once. The rearrangement links TRBV4-3 to TRBJ2-7; 9 nucleotides line up with TRBD1. Germline V gene sequence: CDR1 LGHNA, CDR2 YSLEER. The CDR3 has 15 residues. Unmatched junction bases numbered 9, after V lost 4 bases and J lost 5 bases. CDR3 in amino acids: CASSPGTGPLDEQYF. The CDR3, as DNA: TGCGCCAGCAGCCCTGGGACAGGGCCCCTCGACGAGCAGTACTTC.

Only one count was recorded for this clone. The chain is built from TRBV29-1 and TRBJ1-4, with a tentative D call TRBD1 (6 bases). Between the trimmed V and J ends, which lost 7 bases and 0 bases, there was a span of 9 bases. The CDR3 loop spans 13 amino acids. Germline CDR1 is SQVTM and CDR2 is ANQGSEA. The DNA for the CDR3 is TGCAGCGCTACAGGGTCAACTAATGAAAAACTGTTTTTT. Its protein product is CSATGSTNEKLFF.

The chain carries TRBV18 and TRBJ1-6; TRBD1 agrees at 9 bases. The CDR3 has 14 amino acids. V lost 4 bases to trimming and J lost 7 bases; unmatched junction nucleotides: 2. Germline V gene data show CDR1 as KGHSH and CDR2 as LQKENI. The CDR3 DNA reads TGTGCCAGCTCACGGGACAGGGTAAATTCACCCCTCCACTTT. Encoded protein: CASSRDRVNSPLHF.